This TCR beta chain stems from a study of blood T cell repertoires in COVID-19. The assay was immunoSEQ multiplex PCR, and TCRdb's table has in-frame clones only and misses some. The sample has about 110,000 clones, roughly 84% seen once. This CDR3 has 13 residues. The ends were cut back, 6 bases at V and 0 bases at J, with 5 bases in the middle. Source material: peripheral blood. The source is a woman of 80 years or more with active or convalescent COVID-19. The chain uses TRBV12-3 or TRBV12-4 and TRBJ2-2; D gene uncertain. The CDR3 coding sequence is TGTGCCAGCAGCCTAACGAACACCGGGGAGCTGTTTTTT. Amino acids: CASSLTNTGELFF.